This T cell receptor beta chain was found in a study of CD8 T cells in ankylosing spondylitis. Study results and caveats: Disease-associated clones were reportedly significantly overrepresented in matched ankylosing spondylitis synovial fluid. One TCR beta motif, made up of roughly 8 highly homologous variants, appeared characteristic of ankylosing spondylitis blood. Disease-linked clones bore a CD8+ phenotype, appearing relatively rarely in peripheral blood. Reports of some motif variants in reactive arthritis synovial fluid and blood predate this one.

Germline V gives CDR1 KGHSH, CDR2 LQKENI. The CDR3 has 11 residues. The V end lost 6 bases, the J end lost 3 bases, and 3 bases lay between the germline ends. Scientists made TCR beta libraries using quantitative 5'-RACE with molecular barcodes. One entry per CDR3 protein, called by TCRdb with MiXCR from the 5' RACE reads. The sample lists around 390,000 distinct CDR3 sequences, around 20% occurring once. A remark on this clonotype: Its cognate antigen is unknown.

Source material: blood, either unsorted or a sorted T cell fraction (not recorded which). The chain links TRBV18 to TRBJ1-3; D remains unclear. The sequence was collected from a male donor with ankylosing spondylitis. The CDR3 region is CASSDGNTIYF. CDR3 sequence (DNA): TGTGCCAGCTCCGATGGAAACACCATATATTTT.